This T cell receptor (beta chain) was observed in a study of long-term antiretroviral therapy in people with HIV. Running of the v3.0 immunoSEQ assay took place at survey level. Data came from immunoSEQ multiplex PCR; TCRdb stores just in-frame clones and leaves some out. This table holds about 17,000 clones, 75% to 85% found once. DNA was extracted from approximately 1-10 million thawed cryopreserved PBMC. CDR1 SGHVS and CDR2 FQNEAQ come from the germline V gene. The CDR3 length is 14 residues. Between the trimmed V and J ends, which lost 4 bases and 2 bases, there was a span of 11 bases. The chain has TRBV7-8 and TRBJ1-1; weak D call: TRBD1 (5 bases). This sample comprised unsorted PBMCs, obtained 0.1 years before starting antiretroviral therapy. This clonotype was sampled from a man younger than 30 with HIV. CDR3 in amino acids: CASSYGHPNTEAFF. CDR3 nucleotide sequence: TGTGCCAGCAGCTACGGACATCCCAACACTGAAGCTTTCTTT.